Below, 31 T cell receptor beta chains from the same sample are listed, as sequenced in a study of T-cell memory formation after mild COVID-19 (dated by TCRdb to the early 2020s). Libraries were built with 5' RACE. Instrument used: Illumina NovaSeq 6000. Through fastp at Q25 and MiXCR, TCRdb rebuilt clones from the public reads, retaining in-frame beta chains. Records with the same CDR3 protein are collapsed into one entry carrying the most frequent genes and DNA. The sample yields 90,000 to 130,000 distinct CDR3 sequences; around 17% were counted once. The top ten clonotypes cover roughly 5.5% of the sample. The sequenced sample was PBMCs or a T cell subset sorted from them (not recorded which). The receptors were sampled from a man between 18 and 29 years old who had mild COVID-19 (a few samples of this study predate the infection). The sample titles of this study are shuffled in the database, so cell type and time point are left out; the donor was told from shared clones.

This chain connects TRBV20-1 to TRBJ2-3; D possibly corresponds to TRBD2 (6 bases). The length of the CDR3 is 17 residues. V shed 4 bases and J shed 3 bases, with 23 bases lying between them. CDR1 DFQATT and CDR2 SNEGSKA come from the germline V gene (reference sequence). The CDR3, as DNA: TGCAGTGCTACCAGATCCATCTCGGGGGAAGGGACAGATACGCAGTATTTT. Protein sequence: CSATRSISGEGTDTQYF.

J is TRBJ2-7 and V is TRBV7-2, with a tentative D call TRBD2 (6 bases). V was trimmed by 5 bases and J by 5 bases, leaving 16 bases between them. The CDR3 is 14 amino acids. Germline V gene lookup returns CDR1 SGHTA and CDR2 FQGNSA. CDR3 region: CASSPQTSIHEQYF. The CDR3 DNA is TGTGCCAGCAGCCCGCAGACTAGTATACACGAGCAGTACTTC.

This chain joins TRBV7-2 and TRBJ1-5, with D possibly being TRBD1 (5 bases). The CDR3 contains 13 residues. Germline CDR1 reads SGHTA; CDR2 reads FQGNSA. Trimming shortened V by 4 bases and J by 5 bases, and 9 bases separated the two germline ends. The CDR3 bases are TGTGCCAGCAGCTACGGGGGGGATCAGCCCCAGCATTTT. Amino acid sequence: CASSYGGDQPQHF. Supplemented by reference TRBV7-2 and TRBJ1-5, the full variable domain reads GAGVSQSPSNKVTEKGKDVELRCDPISGHTALYWYRQSLGQGLEFLIYFQGNSAPDKSGLPSDRFSAERTGGSVSTLTIQRTQQEDSAVYLCASSYGGDQPQHFGDGTRLSIL.

The genes are TRBV7-8 and TRBJ1-2, with TRBD1 matching over 7 bases. With 5 bases clipped from V and 8 bases from J, the junction kept 8 bases outside the gene matches. This CDR3 has 13 amino acids. Germline V gives CDR1 SGHVS, CDR2 FQNEAQ. In DNA, the CDR3 is TGTGCCAGCAGCCCAGGGAGGGGGCAAGGCTACACCTTC. It yields the protein CASSPGRGQGYTF. The full variable domain, in which reference TRBV7-8 and TRBJ1-2 provide the parts outside the CDR3, is GAGVSQSPRYKVAKRGQDVALRCDPISGHVSLFWYQQALGQGPEFLTYFQNEAQLDKSGLPSDRFFAERPEGSVSTLKIQRTQQEDSAVYLCASSPGRGQGYTFGSGTRLTVV.

The rearrangement joins TRBV28 to TRBJ2-5; the match to TRBD1 covers 7 bases. Germline V gene data show CDR1 as MDHEN and CDR2 as SYDVKM. This CDR3 region has 17 residues. Trimming took 3 bases from V and 2 from J; bases not matched to a gene: 12. CDR3 DNA: TGTGCCAGCAGTTTCCCCGTGACAGGGTCAGGGCAAGAGACCCAGTACTTC. It encodes CASSFPVTGSGQETQYF.

The chain recombines TRBV20-1 with TRBJ2-1, with D unresolved. The CDR3 covers 14 residues. Trimming removed 3 bases at V and 2 bases at J, with 11 bases between. Germline V gene data show CDR1 as DFQATT and CDR2 as SNEGSKA (reference sequence). DNA for the CDR3: TGCAGTGCTAGGGGCAGGATACCCTACAATGAGCAGTTCTTC. This translates into CSARGRIPYNEQFF.

The chain carries TRBV20-1 and TRBJ2-3; TRBD2 agrees at 9 bases. The CDR3 contains 14 residues. Germline V gene data show CDR1 as DFQATT and CDR2 as SNEGSKA (reference sequence). V gave up 7 bases and J gave up 0 bases; unmatched junction bases: 5. The CDR3 sequence is CSVSLAGSTDTQYF. The CDR3 DNA sequence: TGCAGTGTCTCACTAGCGGGCAGCACAGATACGCAGTATTTT.

About this clonotype itself: A read error may explain this, as a much larger clone is one base away. The V and J genes are TRBV3-1 and TRBJ2-5; D ambiguous. CDR3 length: 14 amino acids. V shed 1 base and J shed 1 base, with 7 bases lying between them. In germline, CDR1 is LGHDT, CDR2 YNNKEL (reference sequence). In DNA, the CDR3 is TGTGCCAGCAGCCAAGGGGGTACCCAAGAGACCCAGTACTTC. Translation gives CASSQGGTQETQYF.

A few counts support this clonotype. The gene calls are TRBV5-1 and TRBJ2-5; either TRBD1 or TRBD2 may supply D (5 bases each). The CDR3 covers 13 residues. With 4 bases removed from V and 5 bases from J, the gap between germline ends came to 12 bases. Germline CDR1 and CDR2: SGHRS and YFSETQ. CDR3 bases: TGCGCCAGCAGCCCCGGGACCCGGGAGACCCAGTACTTC. Protein sequence: CASSPGTRETQYF.

The table lists this clonotype with many counts. The chain employs TRBV7-2 and TRBJ2-5; D is perhaps TRBD2 (5 bases). CDR1 is SGHTA and CDR2 is FQGNSA in the germline V gene. This CDR3 comprises 12 residues. The V end lost 5 bases, the J end lost 5 bases, and 9 bases lay between the germline ends. The CDR3 loop reads CASSRPGETQYF. Written as DNA, the CDR3 is TGTGCCAGCAGCCGCCCGGGGGAGACCCAGTACTTC.

Ten or more counts support this clonotype. This chain connects TRBV5-1 to TRBJ2-6; D possibly corresponds to TRBD2 (5 bases). The CDR3 spans 15 residues. Germline V gene data show CDR1 as SGHRS and CDR2 as YFSETQ. The V end lost 4 bases, the J end lost 7 bases, and 15 bases lay between the germline ends. The CDR3 loop reads CASSRPRGEANVLTF. The CDR3 DNA sequence: TGCGCCAGCAGCCGTCCACGGGGAGAAGCCAACGTCCTGACTTTC.

This chain joins TRBV30 and TRBJ2-3; D not resolved. This CDR3 comprises 11 residues. Trimming pared 6 bases from V and 7 bases from J, leaving 11 bases between. Looked up from germline, CDR1 is GTSNPN and CDR2 is SVGIG (reference sequence). CDR3 sequence reads: CACSTANTQYF. The CDR3 DNA is TGTGCCTGCTCTACAGCAAATACGCAGTATTTT.

The V gene is TRBV7-6, the J gene TRBJ1-1, with D possibly matching TRBD1 (5 bases). With 0 bases removed from V and 7 bases from J, the gap between germline ends came to 9 bases. The germline CDR1 and CDR2 sequences are SGHVS and FNYEAQ. The CDR3 is made up of 13 amino acids. The CDR3 is CASSLAGQSEAFF. CDR3 sequence (DNA): TGTGCCAGCAGCTTAGCGGGGCAGAGTGAAGCTTTCTTT.

The V gene is TRBV12-3 or TRBV12-4, the J gene TRBJ1-1, with D uncertain. The CDR3 length is 11 residues. V dropped 6 bases and J dropped 4 bases, with 6 bases sitting between them. CDR3 in DNA: TGTGCCAGCAGCCGGAGCACTGAAGCTTTCTTT. Its translation is CASSRSTEAFF.

The gene calls are TRBV7-9 and TRBJ1-1, with D unclear. The CDR3 spans 14 residues. From germline, CDR1 is SEHNR and CDR2 FQNEAQ (reference sequence). Trimming took off 5 bases at V and 0 bases at J, with 10 bases between the two ends. The chain's CDR3 is CASSHLTVNTEAFF. The DNA of the CDR3 is TGTGCCAGCAGCCATCTGACGGTGAACACTGAAGCTTTCTTT.

The CDR3: CATSRDWPGESDTQYF. In nucleotides, the CDR3 is TGTGCCACCAGCAGAGATTGGCCGGGGGAGTCAGATACGCAGTATTTT. This chain links TRBV15 with TRBJ2-3, with D perhaps matching TRBD2 (6 bases). The CDR3 runs to 16 residues. Germline loops: CDR1 LNHNV, CDR2 YYDKDF (reference sequence). V dropped 0 bases and J dropped 4 bases, with 14 bases sitting between them.

The rearrangement links TRBV6-5 to TRBJ2-1; no clear D gene. Germline V gene data show CDR1 as MNHEY and CDR2 as SVGAGI. V was trimmed by 5 bases and J by 4 bases, leaving 3 bases between them. The CDR3 runs 11 residues. CDR3 nucleotide sequence: TGTGCCAGCAGTATTTACAATGAGCAGTTCTTC. Translated: CASSIYNEQFF.

The chain uses TRBV7-9 and TRBJ2-3; a weak D match, TRBD2 (6 bases). The ends were cut back, 1 base at V and 0 bases at J, with 8 bases in the middle. The CDR3 length is 15 residues. The germline CDR1 and CDR2 sequences are SEHNR and FQNEAQ (reference sequence). Here the CDR3 reads CASSLGDSSTDTQYF. CDR3 bases: TGTGCCAGCAGCTTAGGGGACTCTAGCACAGATACGCAGTATTTT. The full variable domain, completed using reference TRBV7-9 and TRBJ2-3, is DTGVSQNPRHKITKRGQNVTFRCDPISEHNRLYWYRQTLGQGPEFLTYFQNEAQLEKSRLLSDRFSAERPKGSFSTLEIQRTEQGDSAMYLCASSLGDSSTDTQYFGPGTRLTVL.

The chain is built from TRBV7-8 and TRBJ2-3; D tentatively reads TRBD1 or TRBD2 (5 bases each). Germline CDR1 and CDR2: SGHVS and FQNEAQ. This CDR3 spans 15 amino acids. Trimming cost V 4 bases and J 1 base, with 12 bases left between them. DNA of the CDR3: TGTGCCAGCAGCTCGCGTCGGGACGGCACAGATACGCAGTATTTT. Protein product: CASSSRRDGTDTQYF.

The chain carries TRBV6-5 and TRBJ2-7, with D uncertain. Trimming took off 5 bases at V and 4 bases at J, with 12 bases between the two ends. Per the germline V gene, CDR1 is MNHEY and CDR2 is SVGAGI. The CDR3 length is 13 residues. DNA for the CDR3: TGTGCCAGCAGTAATCCGGGCCGTTACGAGCAGTACTTC. It codes for CASSNPGRYEQYF.

The table lists this clonotype with a few counts. This CDR3 reads CASSLGLAGVSTDTQYF. The CDR3 nucleotides are TGCGCCAGCAGCTTGGGCCTAGCGGGGGTTAGCACAGATACGCAGTATTTT. The chain employs TRBV5-1 and TRBJ2-3; 10 bases fit TRBD2. The J segment lost 0 bases and the V segment lost 0 bases, leaving 4 bases of the junction unmatched. Germline values: CDR1 SGHRS, CDR2 YFSETQ. The CDR3 runs 17 residues.

This clonotype has ten or more counts. The CDR3 spells CASSSVRRGGPDTQYF. CDR3 DNA: TGTGCCAGCAGTTCCGTTCGGCGGGGGGGCCCAGATACGCAGTATTTT. The rearrangement links TRBV6-5 to TRBJ2-3; 9 bases fit TRBD2. With V trimmed by 4 bases and J by 4 bases, 9 bases remained unmatched. Germline V CDR1 and CDR2: MNHEY, SVGAGI. This CDR3 spans 16 amino acids.

The chain combines TRBV4-2 with TRBJ2-6; no reliable D call. Trimming shortened V by 0 bases and J by 0 bases, and 6 bases separated the two germline ends. The length of the CDR3 is 16 residues. Germline assignment: CDR1 LGHNA and CDR2 YNFKEQ. The CDR3: CASSQDTGSGANVLTF. CDR3 bases: TGTGCCAGCAGCCAAGATACCGGCTCTGGGGCCAACGTCCTGACTTTC.

This clonotype was recorded a few times. CDR3 sequence reads: CASSPPGRQGGDGYTF. The CDR3 DNA reads as TGTGCCAGCTCACCACCGGGTCGACAGGGAGGGGATGGCTACACCTTC. The rearrangement joins TRBV18 to TRBJ1-2; 7 nucleotides match TRBD1. Trimming cost V 0 bases and J 6 bases; bases outside gene matches: 10. The CDR3 has 16 amino acids. Germline V gene sequence: CDR1 KGHSH, CDR2 LQKENI. Based on the CDR3 plus reference TRBV18 and TRBJ1-2, the full variable domain is NAGVMQNPRHLVRRRGQEARLRCSPMKGHSHVYWYRQLPEEGLKFMVYLQKENIIDESGMPKERFSAEFPKEGPSILRIQQVVRGDSAAYFCASSPPGRQGGDGYTFGSGTRLTVV.

The DNA for the CDR3 is TGTGCCAGCTCACCATCCGGCGGTGTCTACGAGCAGTACTTC. It specifies CASSPSGGVYEQYF. The gene calls are TRBV18 and TRBJ2-7; D ambiguous. CDR1 and CDR2 (germline): KGHSH, LQKENI. V was pared by 2 bases and J by 3 bases, with 11 bases between. This CDR3 comprises 14 residues.

The chain links TRBV6-6 to TRBJ2-3; tentatively, D is TRBD1 (7 bases). Germline V gives CDR1 MNHNY, CDR2 SVGAGI (reference sequence). The CDR3 is 17 residues long. The V end lost 4 bases, the J end lost 0 bases, and 17 bases lay between the germline ends. In nucleotides, the CDR3 is TGTGCCAGCAGTTCATGGACAGGAGGGGTCAGCACAGATACGCAGTATTTT. Translating it yields CASSSWTGGVSTDTQYF.

Only a few counts were recorded for this clonotype. This chain uses TRBV7-2 with TRBJ1-5; D is ambiguous. There are 11 residues in the CDR3. The germline CDR1 and CDR2 sequences are SGHTA and FQGNSA. V was shortened by 8 bases and J by 0 bases, with 2 bases between the two germline ends. In DNA form, the CDR3 reads TGTGCCAGCGGTAGCAATCAGCCCCAGCATTTT. The encoded protein is CASGSNQPQHF. Using reference TRBV7-2 and TRBJ1-5 for the parts outside the CDR3, the full variable domain is GAGVSQSPSNKVTEKGKDVELRCDPISGHTALYWYRQSLGQGLEFLIYFQGNSAPDKSGLPSDRFSAERTGGSVSTLTIQRTQQEDSAVYLCASGSNQPQHFGDGTRLSIL.

This clonotype was counted only a few times. The rearrangement links TRBV18 to TRBJ2-7, with a possible D match to TRBD2 (6 bases). Trimming cost V 2 bases and J 3 bases, with 8 bases left between them. In germline, CDR1 is KGHSH, CDR2 LQKENI. The CDR3 has 13 residues. The CDR3 is CASSPAGGYEQYV. The CDR3 DNA follows: TGTGCCAGCTCACCAGCCGGGGGCTACGAGCAGTACGTC.

This chain connects TRBV20-1 to TRBJ1-1; a weak D match, TRBD1 (6 bases). The CDR3 sequence is 15 residues long. V was pared by 3 bases and J by 3 bases, with 17 bases between. CDR1 DFQATT and CDR2 SNEGSKA come from the germline V gene (reference sequence). Here the CDR3 DNA reads TGCAGTGCTAGTCTCGGGACAAGGGTTCACACTGAAGCTTTCTTT. Its translation is CSASLGTRVHTEAFF.

This clonotype was observed a few times. The chain combines TRBV3-1 with TRBJ2-2, with 9 bases that match TRBD1. Per the germline V gene, CDR1 is LGHDT and CDR2 is YNNKEL (reference sequence). Germline trimming cut 6 bases from V and 7 bases from J; bases unmatched to any gene: 6. The CDR3 sequence is 14 residues long. In DNA, the CDR3 is TGTGCCAGCAGAAAGGACAGGGGCCTCGGGGAGCTGTTTTTT. It specifies CASRKDRGLGELFF.

This clonotype was seen only a few times. This chain joins TRBV9 and TRBJ2-7; D unresolved. Trimming took off 3 bases at V and 7 bases at J, with 5 bases between the two ends. The germline gives CDR1 SGDLS, CDR2 YYNGEE. This CDR3 contains 10 residues. The CDR3 spells CASSDSEQYV. In DNA form, the CDR3 reads TGTGCCAGCAGCGATTCTGAGCAGTACGTC.